This T cell receptor beta chain came from a study of blood T cell repertoires in COVID-19. As processed by the authors: By means of reference gene primer amplification, nucleated cell counts were estimated. Profiling relied on immunoSEQ multiplex PCR, and the TCRdb table lists in-frame clones only, not all of them. V and J calls and clone size follow that table, whereas D and trimming were derived from the DNA. This table holds about 160,000 clones, more than 75% found once. From germline, CDR1 is SEHNR and CDR2 FQNEAQ (reference sequence). CDR3 length equals 13 residues. J was trimmed by 3 bases and V by 5 bases; bases with no gene match: 2. Those enrolled, adults aged about 18 to 95 years, came from some 25 US areas. Participant-given clinical history determined each cohort assignment.

The sequenced sample was PBMCs or T cells enriched from blood (not recorded which). The genes are TRBV7-9 and TRBJ2-5; 8 nucleotides align to TRBD1. The TCR was taken from a woman aged 50 to 65 who had recovered from COVID-19. This CDR3 reads CASSHRGEETQYF. CDR3 DNA sequence: TGTGCCAGCAGCCACAGGGGGGAAGAGACCCAGTACTTC. The full variable domain, with the rest looked up from reference TRBV7-9 and TRBJ2-5, is DTGVSQNPRHKITKRGQNVTFRCDPISEHNRLYWYRQTLGQGPEFLTYFQNEAQLEKSRLLSDRFSAERPKGSFSTLEIQRTEQGDSAMYLCASSHRGEETQYFGPGTRLLVL.